A single sample gave rise to the 3 T cell receptor beta chains below, sequenced in a study of T cell responses to AZD1222 COVID-19 vaccine (dated by TCRdb to the early 2020s). Libraries were built with the immunoSEQ multiplex PCR assay. Held by TCRdb, this immuneACCESS table contains in-frame sequences only and omits some clones. Under half of the omission traces to an unresolved V gene where checked; the cause of the rest is unknown. For this sample the table gives about 78,000 clones, of which roughly 80% were detected only once. The top ten clones comprise 2.5% to 3.5% of the sample. The sample's time point, from its label and the paper: baseline before first vaccination. Sequenced here: peripheral blood, sampled on day 0 of AZD1222 vaccination. These receptor sequences come from an adult in good health.

This clone has a handful of counts. V usage is TRBV2 and J usage is TRBJ1-1, with 8 bases identical to TRBD1. Trimming at V came to 4 bases and at J to 4 bases, leaving 17 bases not matched to a gene. CDR1 and CDR2 (germline): SNHLY, FYNNEI. The CDR3 is 18 residues long. The CDR3 spells CASSASGTGVSLGTEAFF. The CDR3 DNA is TGTGCCAGCAGTGCTTCCGGGACAGGTGTTTCGCTGGGCACTGAAGCTTTCTTT. Based on the CDR3 plus reference TRBV2 and TRBJ1-1, the full variable domain is EPEVTQTPSHQVTQMGQEVILRCVPISNHLYFYWYRQILGQKVEFLVSFYNNEISEKSEIFDDQFSVERPDGSNFTLKIRSTKLEDSAMYFCASSASGTGVSLGTEAFFGQGTRLTVV.

The chain employs TRBV6-5 and TRBJ1-1, with a weak D call TRBD1 (5 bases). The germline V and J ends were trimmed by 5 bases and 8 bases, with 12 bases remaining between them. The CDR3 length is 12 residues. The germline V gene encodes CDR1 MNHEY and CDR2 SVGAGI. CDR3 in amino acids: CASSRGTSEAFF. CDR3 sequence (DNA): TGTGCCAGCAGTCGAGGGACGTCCGAAGCTTTCTTT.

CDR3 loop: CASSPVAGGETQYF. The CDR3 DNA is TGTGCCAGCAGCCCAGTAGCGGGAGGTGAGACCCAGTACTTC. The rearrangement joins TRBV11-2 to TRBJ2-5; 10 nucleotides agree with TRBD2. Trimming cost V 5 bases and J 5 bases; bases outside gene matches: 5. The CDR3 extends over 14 amino acids. Germline CDR1 and CDR2: SGHAT and FQNNGV.